The text below deals with one TCR beta chain. The data belong to a study of blood T cell repertoires in COVID-19. In the study overall: Sites across the United States, Italy and Spain contributed samples from acute and convalescent COVID-19. PBMCs, B-cell-depleted T cells, or T cells were the source of the cDNA or gDNA that made up the material.

Trimming cost V 4 bases and J 5 bases, with 9 bases left between them. In germline, CDR1 is SEHNR, CDR2 FQNEAQ (reference sequence). The CDR3 is 13 residues long. Sequencing was performed with immunoSEQ multiplex PCR; in TCRdb, only in-frame clones are kept and a portion is missing. The table includes a few hundred thousand clones, just under 90% detected once. Clinical history as reported by participants underpinned cohort assignment. The chain couples TRBV7-9 to TRBJ1-5; TRBD1 might be the D (5 bases). Sequencing used PBMCs or T cells enriched from blood (not recorded which). This sequence originates from a woman in her forties or fifties who had recovered from COVID-19. The CDR3 sequence is CASSSWGDQPQHF. The CDR3 DNA follows: TGTGCCAGCAGCTCTTGGGGGGATCAGCCCCAGCATTTT.